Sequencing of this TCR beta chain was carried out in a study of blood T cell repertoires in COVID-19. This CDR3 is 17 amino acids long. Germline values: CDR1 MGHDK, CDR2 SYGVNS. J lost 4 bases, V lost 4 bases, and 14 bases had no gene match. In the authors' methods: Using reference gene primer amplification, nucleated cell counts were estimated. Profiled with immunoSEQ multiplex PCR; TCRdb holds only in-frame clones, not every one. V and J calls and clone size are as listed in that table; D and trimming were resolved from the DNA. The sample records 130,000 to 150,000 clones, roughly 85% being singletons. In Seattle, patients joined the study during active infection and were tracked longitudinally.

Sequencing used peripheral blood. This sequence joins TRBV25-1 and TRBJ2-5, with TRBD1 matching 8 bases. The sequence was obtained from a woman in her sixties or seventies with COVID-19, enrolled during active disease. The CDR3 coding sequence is TGTGCCAGCAGTGGAGCGCAGGAGACAGGGGTGGGAGAGACCCAGTACTTC. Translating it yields CASSGAQETGVGETQYF.